A single sample gave rise to the 15 T cell receptor beta chains below, sequenced in a study of cytomegalovirus exposure and HLA in healthy donors. Both 60 Vbeta primers and 13 Jbeta primers went into the PCR. Here immunoSEQ multiplex PCR was the method, and the copy in TCRdb shows in-frame clones only, minus some. The sample records 150,000 to 200,000 clones, around 68% being singletons. The sample consisted of PBMCs. These receptors all come from a man in his forties or fifties in good health and CMV-seronegative.

The chain uses TRBV5-8 and TRBJ2-1, with 12 bases matching TRBD1. Germline lookup yields CDR1 SGHTS and CDR2 YDEGEE. Losses at the gene ends were 2 bases for V and 9 bases for J; bases not matched to a gene: 3. CDR3 length: 14 residues. Written as DNA, the CDR3 is TGTGCCAGCAGCTTAGGGACAGGGGGCGGTGAGCAGTTCTTC. Its translation: CASSLGTGGGEQFF. The variable domain in full, with the rest retrieved from reference TRBV5-8 and TRBJ2-1, is EAGVTQSPTHLIKTRGQQATLRCSPISGHTSVYWYQQALGLGLQFLLWYDEGEERNRGNFPPRFSGRQFPNYSSELNVNALELEDSALYLCASSLGTGGGEQFFGPGTRLTVL.

The chain employs TRBV5-1 and TRBJ1-4; D is undetermined. The germline V gene has CDR1 SGHRS and CDR2 YFSETQ. The CDR3 runs to 16 residues. Trimming took 1 base from V and 0 from J, leaving 10 bases between them. CDR3 region: CASSLSGLPTNEKLFF. The CDR3 DNA reads as TGCGCCAGCAGCTTGTCTGGACTCCCAACTAATGAAAAACTGTTTTTT. Full variable domain (missing parts from reference TRBV5-1 and TRBJ1-4): KAGVTQTPRYLIKTRGQQVTLSCSPISGHRSVSWYQQTPGQGLQFLFEYFSETQRNKGNFPGRFSGRQFSNSRSEMNVSTLELGDSALYLCASSLSGLPTNEKLFFGSGTQLSVL.

This clone showed up just a few times. The rearrangement links TRBV6-6 to TRBJ2-7, with TRBD1 matching 9 bases. Per germline, CDR1 MNHNY and CDR2 SVGAGI (reference sequence). V was pared by 7 bases and J by 4 bases, with 5 bases of the junction left unmatched. CDR3 size: 13 residues. The CDR3 nucleotides are TGTGCCAGCATCTCGGGACAGGGATACGAGCAGTACTTC. Its protein is CASISGQGYEQYF.

The chain combines TRBV5-1 with TRBJ1-1; D perhaps matches TRBD1 (5 bases). Trimming pared 6 bases from V and 5 bases from J, leaving 17 bases between. The CDR3 spans 14 residues. Germline V CDR1 and CDR2: SGHRS, YFSETQ. The CDR3, as DNA: TGCGCCAGCAACCGGGGGGGAGGGGATACTGAAGCTTTCTTT. Its translation: CASNRGGGDTEAFF.

Regarding this clone: Different DNA sequences within this sample yield the same CDR3. The rearrangement links TRBV5-4 to TRBJ2-3; D possibly corresponds to TRBD1 (5 bases). The germline gives CDR1 SGHNT, CDR2 YYREEE (reference sequence). This CDR3 spans 13 amino acids. Trimming pared 8 bases from V and 0 bases from J, leaving 10 bases between. The CDR3 loop reads CASRPGSTDTQYF. As DNA, the CDR3 is TGTGCCAGTAGGCCAGGGAGCACAGATACGCAGTATTTT.

This chain uses TRBV6-6 with TRBJ1-5; 10 nucleotides agree with TRBD1. The CDR3 runs to 15 residues. Germline V lookup: CDR1 MNHNY, CDR2 SVGAGI (reference sequence). V gave up 6 bases and J gave up 9 bases; unmatched junction bases: 11. The CDR3 DNA reads as TGTGCCAGCAGGGACAGGACAGGGGGAGGTCGGCCCCAGCATTTT. It encodes CASRDRTGGGRPQHF.

The chain has TRBV5-5 and TRBJ1-5; no clear D gene. The CDR3 consists of 14 residues. V was pared by 5 bases and J by 2 bases, with 11 bases between. Germline CDR1 reads SGHKS; CDR2 reads YYEKEE (reference sequence). CDR3: CASRRGEGNQPQHF. The CDR3 DNA follows: TGTGCCAGCAGGCGGGGTGAGGGCAATCAGCCCCAGCATTTT. Based on the CDR3 plus reference TRBV5-5 and TRBJ1-5, the full variable domain is DAGVTQSPTHLIKTRGQQVTLRCSPISGHKSVSWYQQVLGQGPQFIFQYYEKEERGRGNFPDRFSARQFPNYSSELNVNALLLGDSALYLCASRRGEGNQPQHFGDGTRLSIL.

This clone was seen a few times. Within the sample, other DNA sequences also encode this same CDR3. The genes are TRBV18 and TRBJ2-3; tentatively, D is TRBD2 (5 bases). Germline CDR1 and CDR2: KGHSH and LQKENI. V dropped 3 bases and J dropped 0 bases, with 7 bases sitting between them. The CDR3 extends over 14 amino acids. The CDR3, as DNA: TGTGCCAGCTCACCGGACTCTAGCACAGATACGCAGTATTTT. This codes for CASSPDSSTDTQYF.

The J gene is TRBJ1-3, the V gene TRBV18; tentatively, D is TRBD1 (6 bases). Germline V CDR1 and CDR2: KGHSH, LQKENI. This CDR3 has 17 amino acids. The V end lost 0 bases, the J end lost 2 bases, and 14 bases lay between the germline ends. The CDR3 DNA follows: TGTGCCAGCTCACCACCAATATGGACAGACACTGGAAACACCATATATTTT. Amino acids: CASSPPIWTDTGNTIYF.

The rearrangement links TRBV18 to TRBJ2-7, with a weak D call TRBD2 (5 bases). The CDR3 length is 13 residues. V lost 2 bases and J 3 bases, leaving 8 bases between the germline ends. The germline CDR1 and CDR2 sequences are KGHSH and LQKENI. CDR3 DNA sequence: TGTGCCAGCTCACCAACGGCGGGCTACGAGCAGTACTTC. It yields the protein CASSPTAGYEQYF.

The rearrangement joins TRBV5-8 to TRBJ1-6; a possible D gene is TRBD1 (6 bases). Trimming removed 0 bases from V and 6 bases from J, with 13 bases in between. CDR1 is SGHTS and CDR2 is YDEGEE in the germline V gene. The CDR3 spans 16 residues. CDR3 nucleotides: TGTGCCAGCAGCTTGGTGGCAGGGGTTTCTAATTCACCCCTCCACTTT. Amino acid sequence: CASSLVAGVSNSPLHF. Based on the CDR3 plus reference TRBV5-8 and TRBJ1-6, the full variable domain is EAGVTQSPTHLIKTRGQQATLRCSPISGHTSVYWYQQALGLGLQFLLWYDEGEERNRGNFPPRFSGRQFPNYSSELNVNALELEDSALYLCASSLVAGVSNSPLHFGNGTRLTVT.

The chain links TRBV5-6 to TRBJ1-2; 9 nucleotides match TRBD1. The CDR3 spans 15 residues. V lost 0 bases and J lost 4; bases outside the gene matches: 4. Germline V gene sequence: CDR1 SGHDT, CDR2 YYEEEE. CDR3 DNA: TGTGCCAGCAGCTTGGGGACAGGGGTCTTCTATGGCTACACCTTC. It codes for CASSLGTGVFYGYTF. The full variable domain, with the rest looked up from reference TRBV5-6 and TRBJ1-2, is DAGVTQSPTHLIKTRGQQVTLRCSPKSGHDTVSWYQQALGQGPQFIFQYYEEEERQRGNFPDRFSGHQFPNYSSELNVNALLLGDSALYLCASSLGTGVFYGYTFGSGTRLTVV.

The chain employs TRBV5-6 and TRBJ2-3; 7 bases line up with TRBD2. Germline CDR1 and CDR2: SGHDT and YYEEEE. Trimming removed 4 bases from V and 3 bases from J; junction bases left unmatched: 2. CDR3 length: 13 residues. The CDR3 sequence: CASSREGTDTQYF. Here the CDR3 DNA reads TGTGCCAGCAGCAGGGAGGGGACAGATACGCAGTATTTT.

The chain carries TRBV10-3 and TRBJ2-3, with 14 bases matching TRBD2. V shed 4 bases and J 6 bases; nucleotides not matched to a gene: 9. Germline loops: CDR1 ENHRY, CDR2 SYGVKD. This CDR3 has 17 amino acids. Written as DNA, the CDR3 is TGTGCCATCAGTGCCCGGACTAGCGGGGGGAGAGAGGATACGCAGTATTTT. Amino acids: CAISARTSGGREDTQYF.

A few counts support this clone. This chain links TRBV7-9 with TRBJ2-2; TRBD1 matches 8 bases. Germline-derived CDR1 and CDR2 are SEHNR and FQNEAQ (reference sequence). The V gene end was trimmed by 4 bases and the J gene end by 6 bases; junction bases not matched to a gene: 7. The CDR3 has 15 residues. Here the CDR3 reads CASSSKGQGAGELFF. In DNA, the CDR3 is TGTGCCAGCAGCTCCAAAGGACAGGGAGCCGGGGAGCTGTTTTTT. The full variable domain, with the rest looked up from reference TRBV7-9 and TRBJ2-2, is DTGVSQNPRHKITKRGQNVTFRCDPISEHNRLYWYRQTLGQGPEFLTYFQNEAQLEKSRLLSDRFSAERPKGSFSTLEIQRTEQGDSAMYLCASSSKGQGAGELFFGEGSRLTVL.